The source of this T cell receptor beta chain is a study of blood T cell repertoires in COVID-19. Study at large: Spain, Italy and the United States supplied samples that represented acute and convalescent COVID-19. From T cells, B-cell-depleted T cells, or PBMCs came the material, which was cDNA or gDNA.

As processed by the authors: For nucleated cells, counts were estimated from reference gene primer amplification. Method: immunoSEQ multiplex PCR; TCRdb's copy keeps in-frame clones and lacks some. V and J calls and clone size are copied from that table; D and trimming were computed from the DNA. The repertoire has fewer than 350,000 clones, roughly 86% of them found once; the top ten carry about 8.8%. Trimming removed 7 bases at V and 4 bases at J, with 17 bases between. Germline V gene data show CDR1 as MNHEY and CDR2 as SVGAGI. The CDR3 sequence is 15 residues long. Input material: peripheral blood. The V call is TRBV6-5, the J call TRBJ1-3; maybe TRBD1 (5 bases). The TCR was taken from a man in his forties or fifties with active or convalescent COVID-19. DNA for the CDR3: TGTGCCAGCATATCGGGGGATTTGTGGGGAAACACCATATATTTT. Translated: CASISGDLWGNTIYF.